This T cell receptor (beta chain) was captured by sequencing in a study of blood T cell repertoires in COVID-19. Study-level background: Collection of acute and convalescent COVID-19 samples took place in the United States, Italy and Spain. The analysed material was cDNA or gDNA that came from T cells, B-cell-depleted T cells, or PBMCs.

TCRdb keeps only in-frame clones here, not all; method: immunoSEQ multiplex PCR. Here the sample spans about 220,000 clones, more than 65% being singletons. This CDR3 contains 18 residues. The ends lost 3 bases at V and 4 bases at J; junction bases unmatched: 9. From germline, CDR1 is SGDLS and CDR2 YYNGEE. The clonotype was recovered from a woman aged 80 or over with acute or convalescent COVID-19. The chain recombines TRBV9 with TRBJ2-5; 16 bases fit TRBD2. Sequencing used peripheral blood. CDR3 sequence reads: CASSARMGLAGGPETQYF. In DNA, the CDR3 is TGTGCCAGCAGCGCCCGGATGGGACTAGCGGGGGGGCCAGAGACCCAGTACTTC.